This TCR beta chain was observed in a study of shared clonotypes between healthy human individuals. CDR1 is MNHEY, CDR2 SVGAGI, per germline. The CDR3 consists of 14 residues. V was shortened by 3 bases and J by 2 bases, with 11 bases between the two germline ends. The material for each subset, its genomic DNA, was split evenly across several immunoSEQ plates. The repertoire was sequenced with immunoSEQ multiplex PCR; TCRdb's copy has only in-frame clones and lacks some. The data show around 1.9 million clones, with around 93% seen just once and approximately 1.7% held by the top ten. Study-level results: Between a handful of donors, naive CD4 clonotypes were shared at a level of around 5.2%.

A remark on this clone: Its cognate antigen is unknown.

Cells designated naive CD8 were CD45RO-negative and were positively selected for CCR7, with terminally differentiated effector memory CD45RA+ cells excluded. The sample was naive CD8+ T cells from PBMCs. This clonotype was obtained from a man between 18 and 35 years old in good health. Some clones in this sample may be carry-over from other donors' samples. V gene TRBV6-5 combines with J gene TRBJ2-7, with D unresolved. The CDR3 is CASSYSGVAYEQYF. DNA for the CDR3: TGTGCCAGCAGTTATAGTGGGGTAGCCTACGAGCAGTACTTC.